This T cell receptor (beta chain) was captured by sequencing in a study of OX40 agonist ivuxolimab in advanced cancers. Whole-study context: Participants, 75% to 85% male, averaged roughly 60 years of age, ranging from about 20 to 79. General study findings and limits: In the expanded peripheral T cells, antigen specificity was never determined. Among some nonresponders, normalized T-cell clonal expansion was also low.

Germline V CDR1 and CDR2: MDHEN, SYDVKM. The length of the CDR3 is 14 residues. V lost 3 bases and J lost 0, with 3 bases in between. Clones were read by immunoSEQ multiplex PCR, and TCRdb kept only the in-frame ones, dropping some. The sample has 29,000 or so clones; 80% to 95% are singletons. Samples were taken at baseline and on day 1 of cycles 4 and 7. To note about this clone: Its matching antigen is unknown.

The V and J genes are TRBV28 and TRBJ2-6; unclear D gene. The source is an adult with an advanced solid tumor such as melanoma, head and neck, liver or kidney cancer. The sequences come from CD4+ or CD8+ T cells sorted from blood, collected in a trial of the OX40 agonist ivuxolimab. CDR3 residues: CASSFSSGANVLTF. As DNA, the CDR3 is TGTGCCAGCAGTTTTTCCTCTGGGGCCAACGTCCTGACTTTC.